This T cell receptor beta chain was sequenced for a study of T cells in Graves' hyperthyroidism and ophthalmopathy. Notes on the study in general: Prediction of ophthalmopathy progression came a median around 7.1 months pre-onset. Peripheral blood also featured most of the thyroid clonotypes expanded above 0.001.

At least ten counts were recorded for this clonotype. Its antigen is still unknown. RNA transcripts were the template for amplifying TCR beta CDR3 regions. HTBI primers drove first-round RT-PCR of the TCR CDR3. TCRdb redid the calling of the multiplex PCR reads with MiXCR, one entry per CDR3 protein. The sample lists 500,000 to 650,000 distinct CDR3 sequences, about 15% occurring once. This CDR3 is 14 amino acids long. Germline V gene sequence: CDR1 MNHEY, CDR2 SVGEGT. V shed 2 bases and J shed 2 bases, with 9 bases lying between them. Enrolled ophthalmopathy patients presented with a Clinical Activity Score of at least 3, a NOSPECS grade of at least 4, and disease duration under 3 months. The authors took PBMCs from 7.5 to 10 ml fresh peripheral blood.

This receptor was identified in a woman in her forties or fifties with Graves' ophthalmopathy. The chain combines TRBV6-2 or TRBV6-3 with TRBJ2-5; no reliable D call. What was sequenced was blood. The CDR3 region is CASSYGPVQETQYF. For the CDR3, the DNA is TGTGCCAGCAGTTACGGACCAGTACAAGAGACCCAGTACTTC.